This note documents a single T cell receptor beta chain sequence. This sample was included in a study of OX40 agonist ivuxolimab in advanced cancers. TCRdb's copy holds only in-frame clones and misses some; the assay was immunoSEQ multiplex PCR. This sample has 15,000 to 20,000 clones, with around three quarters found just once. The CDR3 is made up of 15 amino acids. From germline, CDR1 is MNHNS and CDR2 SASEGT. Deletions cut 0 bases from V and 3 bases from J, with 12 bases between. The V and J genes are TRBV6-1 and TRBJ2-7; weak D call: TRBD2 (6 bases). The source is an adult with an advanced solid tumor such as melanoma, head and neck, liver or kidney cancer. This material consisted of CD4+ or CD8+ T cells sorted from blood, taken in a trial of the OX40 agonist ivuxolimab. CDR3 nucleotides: TGTGCCAGCAGTGAAGCGGGAGGAGGGCACTACGAGCAGTACTTC. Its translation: CASSEAGGGHYEQYF.